Reported below is one TCR beta chain. Its antigen remains unidentified. This specimen belongs to a study of cytomegalovirus exposure and HLA in healthy donors. Study information: HLA-typed donors were the source of approximately 88 million unique TCRs, which an early data release held. Study results and limitations: Listed as cytomegalovirus-associated were about 160 TCR beta chains.

J was trimmed by 2 bases and V by 5 bases; bases with no gene match: 5. CDR3 size: 15 residues. CDR1 is SNHLY and CDR2 is FYNNEI in the germline V gene. The PCR employed 60 Vbeta primers together with 13 Jbeta primers. Profiled with immunoSEQ multiplex PCR; TCRdb holds only in-frame clones, not every one. The table lists about 52,000 clones, with roughly an eighth in the top ten. The sample was PBMCs. The origin of this receptor is a woman aged 55-70 years in good health and CMV-seropositive. The gene calls are TRBV2 and TRBJ2-2; 7 bases line up with TRBD1. CDR3 DNA sequence: TGTGCCAGCAGTCGGGACAGAGGAAACACCGGGGAGCTGTTTTTT. It translates to CASSRDRGNTGELFF.